A selection of T cell receptor beta chains follows, all from one sample in a study of technical replicates of blood from several donors. The repertoire was sequenced with immunoSEQ multiplex PCR; TCRdb's copy has only in-frame clones and lacks some. The sample holds 87,000 or so clones, about 90% seen once. Specimen: T cells isolated from PBMCs. The origin of the receptors is a human donor in good health. The CDR3 runs from the conserved cysteine through the conserved F or W. Each record gives: CDR3 length, V gene, J gene, clone size, D gene, CDR3 DNA, CDR3 protein. A D gene is named only where the DNA matches it firmly. The listing skips clone size in some rows; elsewhere it reads once, few, many or a size class.

length: 13
V: TRBV7-6
J: TRBJ2-7
size: .
D: TRBD1
DNA: TGTGCCAGCAGCCCCAGGGGGACCTACGAGCAGTACTTC
CDR3: CASSPRGTYEQYF

length: 15
V: TRBV4-2
J: TRBJ2-7
size: .
D: .
DNA: TGTGCCAGCAGCCGCATCCAGAGCGAAACCTACGAGCAGTACTTC
CDR3: CASSRIQSETYEQYF

length: 15
V: TRBV10-3
J: TRBJ2-2
size: .
D: TRBD1
DNA: TGTGCCATCATGTCCGGACAGGAGAACACCGGGGAGCTGTTTTTT
CDR3: CAIMSGQENTGELFF

length: 17
V: TRBV9
J: TRBJ2-3
size: .
D: TRBD2
DNA: TGTGCCAGCAGCGCCAATCTAGCGGGGGCTGGGACCGATACGCAGTATTTT
CDR3: CASSANLAGAGTDTQYF

length: 13
V: TRBV6-6
J: TRBJ2-1
size: .
D: .
DNA: TGTGCCAGCAGTTACACAGACTACAATGAGCAGTTCTTC
CDR3: CASSYTDYNEQFF

length: 13
V: TRBV14
J: TRBJ2-4
size: .
D: TRBD2
DNA: TGTGCCAGCAGCCAAGTGGCGGGGGTAAGTCAGTACTTC
CDR3: CASSQVAGVSQYF

length: 14
V: TRBV5-5
J: TRBJ1-2
size: .
D: .
DNA: TGTGCCAGCAGCATTGGACAGTACTCCTATGGCTACACCTTC
CDR3: CASSIGQYSYGYTF

length: 15
V: TRBV6-5
J: TRBJ1-1
size: .
D: TRBD1
DNA: TGTGCCAGCAGTTACTCGGACAGGGGGGGCACTGAAGCTTTCTTT
CDR3: CASSYSDRGGTEAFF

length: 15
V: TRBV6-6
J: TRBJ2-2
size: .
D: TRBD2
DNA: TGTGCCAGCAGACTGACTAGCGGGAACACCGGGGAGCTGTTTTTT
CDR3: CASRLTSGNTGELFF

length: 12
V: TRBV9
J: TRBJ1-1
size: .
D: .
DNA: TGTGCCAGCAGGGCCCTTAACACTGAAGCTTTCTTT
CDR3: CASRALNTEAFF

length: 12
V: TRBV4-1
J: TRBJ1-5
size: .
D: .
DNA: TGCGCCAGCAGCCAAGCCGATCAGCCCCAGCATTTT
CDR3: CASSQADQPQHF

length: 15
V: TRBV28
J: TRBJ1-3
size: .
D: TRBD1
DNA: TGTGCCAGCAGTCGGACAGGGGGCTCCGGAAACACCATATATTTT
CDR3: CASSRTGGSGNTIYF

length: 19
V: TRBV27
J: TRBJ2-5
size: .
D: TRBD2
DNA: TGTGCCAGCAGTTTATCGCCCCTTTTAGCGGGAGGCGCGAAAGAGACCCAGTACTTC
CDR3: CASSLSPLLAGGAKETQYF

length: 13
V: TRBV9
J: TRBJ1-1
size: .
D: .
DNA: TGTGCCAGCAGCCTTTCAACGGGGGGTGAAGCTTTCTTT
CDR3: CASSLSTGGEAFF

length: 15
V: TRBV5-1
J: TRBJ1-5
size: .
D: .
DNA: TGCGCCAGCAGCCACGGGGGACTGGACGATCAGCCCCAGCATTTT
CDR3: CASSHGGLDDQPQHF

length: 12
V: TRBV6-1
J: TRBJ2-1
size: .
D: .
DNA: TGTGCCAGCAGAGGAGGGCCAAATGAGCAGTTCTTC
CDR3: CASRGGPNEQFF

length: 18
V: TRBV7-9
J: TRBJ2-4
size: once
D: TRBD2
DNA: TGTGCCAGCGCTTCTTGGCGGGGGGGCATATGGGCCAAAAACATTCAGTACTTC
CDR3: CASASWRGGIWAKNIQYF

length: 16
V: TRBV6-5
J: TRBJ2-7
size: .
D: .
DNA: TGTGCCAGCAGTTACTCAGGAGGGGGCAAACTCTACGAGCAGTACTTC
CDR3: CASSYSGGGKLYEQYF

length: 16
V: TRBV7-9
J: TRBJ2-3
size: .
D: TRBD1
DNA: TGTGCCAGCAGCCGAGATCCGGGACAGGGGGAAGATACGCAGTATTTT
CDR3: CASSRDPGQGEDTQYF

length: 16
V: TRBV5-1
J: TRBJ2-7
size: .
D: .
DNA: TGCGCCAGCAGCTTGGCCATAGACAGTGCGCCCTACGAGCAGTACTTC
CDR3: CASSLAIDSAPYEQYF

length: 14
V: TRBV6-1
J: TRBJ1-5
size: .
D: .
DNA: TGTGCCAGCAGCGAATCCTCGGTGAGTCAGCCCCAGCATTTT
CDR3: CASSESSVSQPQHF

length: 15
V: TRBV4-2
J: TRBJ2-7
size: .
D: TRBD1
DNA: TGTGCCAGCAGCCAAGATGAGGGGGCCGAGTACGAGCAGTACTTC
CDR3: CASSQDEGAEYEQYF

length: 20
V: TRBV7-6
J: TRBJ2-3
size: .
D: TRBD2
DNA: TGTGCCAGCAGCTTAGCGCGTAATTTTGTTGCGGGGGGGTCCACAGATACGCAGTATTTT
CDR3: CASSLARNFVAGGSTDTQYF

length: 12
V: TRBV4-1
J: TRBJ2-5
size: .
D: .
DNA: TGCGCCAGCAGCCTTCCCCAGGGGACCCAGTACTTC
CDR3: CASSLPQGTQYF

length: 17
V: TRBV7-6
J: TRBJ2-1
size: .
D: TRBD2
DNA: TGTGCCAGCAGCTTAAGTAGCGGGGGAAGCTCCTACAATGAGCAGTTCTTC
CDR3: CASSLSSGGSSYNEQFF

length: 11
V: TRBV2
J: TRBJ2-7
size: .
D: .
DNA: TGTGCCAGCAGTTCGGCCTACGAGCAGTACTTC
CDR3: CASSSAYEQYF

length: 16
V: TRBV19
J: TRBJ1-1
size: .
D: TRBD1
DNA: TGTGCCAGTAGTATAGGCCCTGGACAGGGGAAGACGGAAGCTTTCTTT
CDR3: CASSIGPGQGKTEAFF

length: 16
V: TRBV5-1
J: TRBJ2-5
size: .
D: TRBD2
DNA: TGCGCCAGCAGCCACAATAGCGGGGGGGCCGGGGAGACCCAGTACTTC
CDR3: CASSHNSGGAGETQYF

length: 15
V: TRBV12-5
J: TRBJ2-7
size: .
D: .
DNA: TGTGCTAGTGGTTTGGGACAGGTTGGGACCTACGAGCAGTACTTC
CDR3: CASGLGQVGTYEQYF

length: 16
V: TRBV5-1
J: TRBJ2-3
size: .
D: .
DNA: TGCGCCAGCAGCTTGGCCGGGCGGGCACGCACAGATACGCAGTATTTT
CDR3: CASSLAGRARTDTQYF

length: 17
V: TRBV7-3
J: TRBJ2-1
size: .
D: TRBD2
DNA: TGTGCCAGCAGCTTAATGGATCCGGGACTAGCGGGCAATGAGCAGTTCTTC
CDR3: CASSLMDPGLAGNEQFF

length: 15
V: TRBV27
J: TRBJ2-1
size: .
D: TRBD2
DNA: TGTGCCAGCAGTTTCTTAGCGGGAGGGTTGAATGAGCAGTTCTTC
CDR3: CASSFLAGGLNEQFF

length: 14
V: TRBV5-8
J: TRBJ2-1
size: .
D: TRBD2
DNA: TGTGCCAGCAGCTTGTACACTAGCGGGAGGGGGCAGTTCTTC
CDR3: CASSLYTSGRGQFF

length: 14
V: TRBV7-8
J: TRBJ2-7
size: .
D: .
DNA: TGTGCCAGCAGCGCAACTCGGGAGAGGGGCGGGCAGTACTTC
CDR3: CASSATRERGGQYF